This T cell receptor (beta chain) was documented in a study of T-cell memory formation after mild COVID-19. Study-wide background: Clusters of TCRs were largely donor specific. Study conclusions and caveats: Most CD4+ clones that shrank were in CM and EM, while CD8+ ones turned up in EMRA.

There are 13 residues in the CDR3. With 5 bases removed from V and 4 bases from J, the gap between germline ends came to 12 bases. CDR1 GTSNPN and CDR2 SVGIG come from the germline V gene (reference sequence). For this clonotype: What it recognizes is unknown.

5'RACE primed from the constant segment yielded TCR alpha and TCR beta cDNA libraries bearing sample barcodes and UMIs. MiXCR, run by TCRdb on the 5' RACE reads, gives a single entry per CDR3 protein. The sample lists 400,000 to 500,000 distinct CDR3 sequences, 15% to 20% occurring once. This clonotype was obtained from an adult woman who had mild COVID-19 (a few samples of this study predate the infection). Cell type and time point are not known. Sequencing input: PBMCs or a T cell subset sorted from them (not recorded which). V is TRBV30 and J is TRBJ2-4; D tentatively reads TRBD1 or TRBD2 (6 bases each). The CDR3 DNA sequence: TGTGCCTGGGCGGGACAACTTAAAAACATTCAGTACTTC. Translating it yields CAWAGQLKNIQYF.